A selection of T cell receptor beta chains follows, all from one sample in a study of graft-versus-host responses after intestinal transplantation. The repertoire was sequenced with immunoSEQ multiplex PCR; TCRdb's copy has only in-frame clones and lacks some. The table shows about 27,000 clones, with around 80% occurring only once. For these TCRs, the target antigens are not known. This specimen was unstimulated CD8+ T cells sorted from spleen or lymph node cells, taken before transplant. These receptor sequences come from a human donor who was the organ donor for an intestinal transplant. Both conserved end residues are part of each CDR3. Each record gives: J gene, V gene, clone size, CDR3 length, D gene, CDR3 DNA, CDR3 protein. The D gene is left open where the match is weak. Clone size is shown for a subset of rows, as once, few, many or a class of expanded clone.

TRBJ1-2,TRBV5-4,.,14,.,TGTGCCAGCAGCTTGGACGGACCTAACTATGGCTACACCTTC,CASSLDGPNYGYTF
TRBJ1-2,TRBV9,.,15,TRBD1,TGTGCCAGCAGCCCGCGACAGGGGGGATACTATGGCTACACCTTC,CASSPRQGGYYGYTF
TRBJ2-7,TRBV13,.,12,.,TGTGCCAGCAGCTTAGACACCTACGAGCAGTACTTC,CASSLDTYEQYF
TRBJ2-7,TRBV9,.,16,.,TGTGCCAGCAGCGTAGCTATGGGGGCGCATAGGTACGAGCAGTACTTC,CASSVAMGAHRYEQYF
TRBJ1-1,TRBV4-1,.,13,.,TGCGCCAGTTATACCCAGGGAGTCACTGAAGCTTTCTTT,CASYTQGVTEAFF
TRBJ1-1,TRBV19,few,13,.,TGTGCCAGTAGTTGGCACAGGGAAATTGAAGCTTTCTTT,CASSWHREIEAFF
TRBJ2-7,TRBV9,.,15,TRBD2,TGTGCCAGCAGCCCTCAAGGTAGCGGGAGAGAAGAGCAGTACTTC,CASSPQGSGREEQYF
TRBJ1-1,TRBV2,.,13,.,TGTGCCAGCAATTTTGGGTCACGCAGTGAAGCTTTCTTT,CASNFGSRSEAFF
TRBJ2-3,TRBV7-2,.,14,.,TGTGCCAGCAGCTTAGAGTTTAGGGGGGATACGCAGTATTTT,CASSLEFRGDTQYF
TRBJ1-2,TRBV10-2,.,12,.,TGCGCCAGCAGAATACGGGGTACCGGCTACACCTTC,CASRIRGTGYTF
TRBJ2-3,TRBV10-3,.,15,TRBD2,TGTGCCATCAGTGAGTCGGCGGGGGGGCAGGTTACGCAGTATTTT,CAISESAGGQVTQYF
TRBJ1-2,TRBV6-5,few,12,.,TGTGCCAGCAGTTTACAGGGTAATGGCTACACCTTC,CASSLQGNGYTF
TRBJ1-1,TRBV27,.,12,.,TGTGCCAGCAGTGGTCTGAGCACTGAAGCTTTCTTT,CASSGLSTEAFF
TRBJ2-2,TRBV5-1,.,14,.,TGCGCCAGCAGTCCCCAGGTGAACACCGGGGAGCTGTTTTTT,CASSPQVNTGELFF
TRBJ2-7,TRBV4-3,.,16,TRBD1,TGCGCCAGCAGCCAAGATGGGACAGGGGGCTTCTACGAGCAGTACTTC,CASSQDGTGGFYEQYF
TRBJ2-7,TRBV12-5,.,12,TRBD1,TGTGCTAGTGGACAGGGGTCGGGCGAGCAGTACTTC,CASGQGSGEQYF
TRBJ1-1,TRBV4-3,.,14,.,TGCGCCAGCAGCCAAGAAGGGGGGAGCACTGAAGCTTTCTTT,CASSQEGGSTEAFF
TRBJ2-5,TRBV7-6,.,16,TRBD2,TGTGCCAGCAGCTTACGGACTAGCGGGAGGTGGGAGACCCAGTACTTC,CASSLRTSGRWETQYF
TRBJ2-7,TRBV30,.,14,TRBD2,TGTGCCTGGAGTGGGGGACGGGGGGTTTACGAGCAGTACTTC,CAWSGGRGVYEQYF
TRBJ2-3,TRBV10-3,.,17,TRBD2,TGTGCCATCAGGACTCCAGAAGCGGGAGACCTCACAGATACGCAGTATTTT,CAIRTPEAGDLTDTQYF
TRBJ2-2,TRBV7-8,few,14,.,TGTGCCAGCAGCTTAAGAGGAGATGGCGGGGAGCTGTTTTTT,CASSLRGDGGELFF
TRBJ2-7,TRBV7-2,once,12,.,TGTGCCAGCAGCGGGCACTCCTACGAGCAGTACTTC,CASSGHSYEQYF
TRBJ2-1,TRBV2,.,14,.,TGTGCCAGCAGTGAAAGGGCCCCCTACAATGAGCAGTTCTTC,CASSERAPYNEQFF
TRBJ2-1,TRBV6-1,.,15,TRBD2,TGTGCCAGCACCCTAGCGGGAGAAGGGTACAATGAGCAGTTCTTC,CASTLAGEGYNEQFF
TRBJ1-1,TRBV19,.,13,.,TGTGCCAGTAGTAGGATCGGGGGGGATGAAGCTTTCTTT,CASSRIGGDEAFF
TRBJ2-1,TRBV11-3,.,15,.,TGTGCCAGCAGCAGGGGACCAAGCTCCTACAATGAGCAGTTCTTC,CASSRGPSSYNEQFF
TRBJ2-7,TRBV9,.,14,.,TGTGCCAGCAGTTCCTACCAGGGGTCTAACGAGCAGTACTTC,CASSSYQGSNEQYF
TRBJ2-7,TRBV4-3,.,14,.,TGCGCCAGCAGCCCCGGAGATGGAGCCTACGAGCAGTACTTC,CASSPGDGAYEQYF
TRBJ1-2,TRBV7-6,once,16,TRBD1,TGTGCCAGCAGCCCCGGACAGGACCTTGGGATCTATGGCTACACCTTC,CASSPGQDLGIYGYTF